This T cell receptor (beta chain) was identified in a study of radiotherapy plus CTLA-4 blockade in lung cancer. Looking at the study overall: Around 19% of enrolled patients responded objectively, and roughly 31% had disease control. The study's findings and limits: Early blood T cell clone changes and increased post-radiation serum interferon-beta were reportedly the strongest response predictors. Researchers report tumor-derived TCR clones expanding in blood after radiotherapy plus ipilimumab.

Lung cancer patients with chemo-refractory metastatic non-small-cell disease were given focal radiation plus CTLA-4 blockade with ipilimumab. The ends were cut back, 10 bases at V and 0 bases at J, with 18 bases in the middle. The CDR3 has 15 residues. Germline V CDR1 and CDR2: SNHLY, FYNNEI. For this clone: The antigen is unknown.

The protocol was immunoSEQ multiplex PCR, while the TCRdb copy is restricted to in-frame clones and leaves out a portion. The table lists about 77,000 clones, 70% to 80% of them singletons. The chain combines TRBV2 with TRBJ1-1; a weak D match, TRBD1 (6 bases). The TCR sequence derives from a human donor with non-small cell lung cancer whose response to radiotherapy plus ipilimumab could not be evaluated. The source material was peripheral blood, sampled from a patient treated with radiotherapy plus ipilimumab. The CDR3 reads CATKETGLMNTEAFF. The CDR3 coding sequence is TGTGCCACCAAAGAGACAGGATTAATGAACACTGAAGCTTTCTTT.